Following are 27 T cell receptor beta chains from one sample sequenced in a study of identical twins. TCRdb re-called the 5' RACE reads with MiXCR, one entry per CDR3 protein. The table lists 690,000 or so distinct CDR3 sequences, 8% to 9% of them singletons. These records were also assigned to another study, of yellow fever vaccine responses in identical twins.

The material sequenced was PBMCs. Receptors were obtained from a woman aged 18-29 years in good health.

The CDR3 DNA sequence: TGTGCCAGCAGGGCGGGACTAGCGGGCACAGATACGCAGTATTTT. This gives the protein CASRAGLAGTDTQYF. The rearrangement uses TRBV9 and TRBJ2-3, with 11 bases identical to TRBD2. Germline CDR1 reads SGDLS; CDR2 reads YYNGEE. With V trimmed by 5 bases and J by 1 base, 3 bases remained unmatched. There are 15 residues in the CDR3.

As to this clonotype: The conserved closing phenylalanine or tryptophan is absent in this CDR3, likely reflecting a read error. This chain links TRBV4-3 with TRBJ2-3; D gene ambiguous. The CDR3 contains 15 residues. Germline assignment: CDR1 LGHNA and CDR2 YSLEER. Trimming removed 0 bases at V and 5 bases at J, with 12 bases between. The CDR3 DNA sequence: TGCGCCAGCAGCCAAGATGGGGATCTTCAAGATACGCAGTATTCT. This gives the protein CASSQDGDLQDTQYS.

The sample holds a few counts of this clonotype. This chain links TRBV20-1 with TRBJ2-1; the match to TRBD2 covers 12 bases. J lost 7 bases, V lost 5 bases, and 6 bases had no gene match. CDR1 and CDR2 (germline): DFQATT, SNEGSKA (reference sequence). This CDR3 is built from 14 residues. CDR3 nucleotide sequence: TGCAGTGCTCCGACTAGCGGGGGTATGAATGAGCAGTTCTTC. Translation: CSAPTSGGMNEQFF.

This clonotype was observed at least ten times. This chain joins TRBV5-1 and TRBJ2-1, with D unresolved. CDR3 size: 15 residues. The V end was cut by 4 bases, the J end by 7 bases, with 18 bases between. Looked up from germline, CDR1 is SGHRS and CDR2 is YFSETQ. The CDR3 nucleotides read TGCGCCAGCAGCCCCACCACCACTCCTCTTAATGAGCAGTTCTTC. Its translation is CASSPTTTPLNEQFF.

This clonotype occurred many times. This chain uses TRBV12-3 or TRBV12-4 with TRBJ2-7; D remains unclear. The CDR3 length is 13 residues. Trimming took off 4 bases at V and 0 bases at J, with 7 bases between the two ends. The CDR3 sequence is CASSSPSSYEQYF. In DNA, the CDR3 is TGTGCCAGCAGTTCCCCGAGCTCCTACGAGCAGTACTTC.

This clonotype occurred once. The rearrangement links TRBV12-3 or TRBV12-4 to TRBJ2-7; 11 nucleotides line up with TRBD2. The ends lost 11 bases at V and 4 bases at J; junction bases unmatched: 22. The CDR3 spans 18 residues. The CDR3 nucleotides are TGTGCCTTCAGTTCGAACCATGGCCTGGGACTAGCGGCTTACGAGCAGTACTTC. It yields the protein CAFSSNHGLGLAAYEQYF.

This clonotype was counted between two and nine times. The chain couples TRBV7-9 to TRBJ2-1; 7 bases are a match to TRBD1. The CDR3 extends over 15 amino acids. Germline trimming cut 5 bases from V and 7 bases from J; bases unmatched to any gene: 11. Per germline, CDR1 SEHNR and CDR2 FQNEAQ (reference sequence). CDR3 region: CASSLGRDSKNEQFF. The CDR3 DNA reads as TGTGCCAGCAGCCTCGGCCGGGACAGTAAAAATGAGCAGTTCTTC.

A few counts support this clonotype. The chain links TRBV7-2 to TRBJ1-1; D unresolved. The CDR3 contains 13 residues. Germline V gene data show CDR1 as SGHTA and CDR2 as FQGNSA. V gave up 3 bases and J gave up 4 bases, with 9 bases separating them. The CDR3 spells CASSFPSLTEAFF. In nucleotides, the CDR3 is TGTGCCAGCAGCTTCCCCTCTCTCACTGAAGCTTTCTTT.

The gene calls are TRBV20-1 and TRBJ1-5; tentative D call: TRBD1 (5 bases). From germline, CDR1 is DFQATT and CDR2 SNEGSKA (reference sequence). The V gene lost 1 base and the J gene lost 5 bases, with 15 bases spanning the gap. CDR3 size: 15 residues. CDR3 in DNA: TGCAGTGCTAGAGGCCAGGGACGGGCCGATCAGCCCCAGCATTTT. This encodes CSARGQGRADQPQHF.

This clonotype was recorded at least ten times. The V gene is TRBV20-1, the J gene TRBJ2-1, with D possibly TRBD2 on 7 matching bases. The germline gives CDR1 DFQATT, CDR2 SNEGSKA (reference sequence). Trimming removed 7 bases from V and 9 bases from J, with 16 bases in between. The CDR3 runs to 12 residues. CDR3 residues: CSVREGVGEQFF. CDR3 coding DNA: TGCAGTGTTAGGGAGGGGGTTGGTGAGCAGTTCTTC.

CDR3 DNA sequence: TGTGCCATCAGTGAGTCTCCGGGACAGGGTCTTGGGGCCAACGTCCTGACTTTC. Translated, it gives CAISESPGQGLGANVLTF. The chain uses TRBV10-3 and TRBJ2-6; the match to TRBD1 covers 9 bases. The CDR3 contains 18 residues. After removal of 0 bases from V and 3 bases from J, the junction contained 6 bases not matched to a gene. Germline V CDR1 and CDR2: ENHRY, SYGVKD.

CDR3 in amino acids: CASSVADSYTYEQYF. In DNA form, the CDR3 reads TGTGCCAGCAGCGTAGCGGACAGCTATACCTACGAGCAGTACTTC. V and J are TRBV9 and TRBJ2-7, with D perhaps TRBD1 (6 bases). Trimming removed 0 bases from V and 2 bases from J, with 12 bases in between. This CDR3 is built from 15 residues. Germline V gene lookup returns CDR1 SGDLS and CDR2 YYNGEE.

This clonotype was detected ten times or more. The J gene is TRBJ2-5, the V gene TRBV5-4; D is possibly TRBD1 (5 bases). The CDR3 extends over 14 amino acids. Germline lookup yields CDR1 SGHNT and CDR2 YYREEE (reference sequence). V lost 0 bases and J 5 bases, leaving 11 bases between the germline ends. CDR3 sequence reads: CASSLAQGSETQYF. As DNA, the CDR3 is TGTGCCAGCAGCTTGGCCCAGGGTAGTGAGACCCAGTACTTC. Supplemented by reference TRBV5-4 and TRBJ2-5, the full variable domain reads ETGVTQSPTHLIKTRGQQVTLRCSSQSGHNTVSWYQQALGQGPQFIFQYYREEENGRGNFPPRFSGLQFPNYSSELNVNALELDDSALYLCASSLAQGSETQYFGPGTRLLVL.

The chain couples TRBV7-9 to TRBJ1-5; D possibly corresponds to TRBD1 (5 bases). Looked up from germline, CDR1 is SEHNR and CDR2 is FQNEAQ (reference sequence). V was clipped by 5 bases and J by 7 bases, with 24 bases between them. There are 17 residues in the CDR3. CDR3 nucleotides: TGTGCCAGCAGCCCGAGGGGACCCCCACAGGCTCGCCAGCCCCAGCATTTT. As protein: CASSPRGPPQARQPQHF.

This clonotype came up a few times. V and J are TRBV9 and TRBJ2-3; maybe TRBD1 (5 bases). The CDR3 runs to 16 residues. Germline CDR1 SGDLS, CDR2 YYNGEE. V lost 0 bases, J lost 0 bases, and 11 bases lay in between. The CDR3 nucleotides are TGTGCCAGCAGCGTAGGTGCTTCAGGGAGCACAGATACGCAGTATTTT. Its translation is CASSVGASGSTDTQYF.

This clonotype was seen repeatedly, ten times or more. This chain links TRBV5-1 with TRBJ2-3; TRBD2 is a possible D gene (6 bases). V was clipped by 0 bases and J by 0 bases, with 14 bases between them. This CDR3 comprises 17 residues. Per the germline V gene, CDR1 is SGHRS and CDR2 is YFSETQ. CDR3 nucleotides: TGCGCCAGCAGCTTGGGGCCTACGAGCGGGAGCACAGATACGCAGTATTTT. It specifies CASSLGPTSGSTDTQYF.

This clonotype was observed a few times. V is TRBV14 and J is TRBJ2-1; TRBD1 agrees at 9 bases. The germline V gene has CDR1 SGHDN and CDR2 FVKESK. The trim removed 6 bases at V and 7 bases at J, leaving 7 bases unmatched. The CDR3 is 14 residues long. The CDR3 here is CASRAGTGRNEQFF. The CDR3 nucleotides are TGTGCCAGCAGGGCCGGGACAGGGAGGAATGAGCAGTTCTTC.

This rearrangement joins TRBV27 to TRBJ2-7; 8 nucleotides line up with TRBD1. This CDR3 region has 14 residues. With 5 bases clipped from V and 2 bases from J, the junction kept 5 bases outside the gene matches. The germline V gene encodes CDR1 MNHEY and CDR2 SMNVEV (reference sequence). The DNA of the CDR3 is TGTGCCAGCAGTCCAGGGGGCGCCGCCTACGAGCAGTACTTC. It encodes CASSPGGAAYEQYF.

The chain carries TRBV5-1 and TRBJ2-1; either TRBD1 or TRBD2 may fit D (6 bases each). There are 17 residues in the CDR3. In germline, CDR1 is SGHRS, CDR2 YFSETQ. The V and J ends lost 4 bases and 8 bases respectively, with 25 bases between them. CDR3: CASSPRRDIRPSDEQFF. The CDR3 region has the DNA TGCGCCAGCAGCCCTAGGCGGGACATACGTCCAAGTGATGAGCAGTTCTTC.

This clonotype was seen at least ten times. The V call is TRBV4-3, the J call TRBJ2-2; D remains ambiguous. Trimming shortened V by 1 base and J by 5 bases, and 5 bases separated the two germline ends. This CDR3 comprises 13 residues. In germline, CDR1 is LGHNA, CDR2 YSLEER. The DNA of the CDR3 is TGCGCCAGCAGCCAAGGCGAAACCGGGGAGCTGTTTTTT. Translated: CASSQGETGELFF.

This clonotype was counted a few times. V usage is TRBV6-2 or TRBV6-3 and J usage is TRBJ2-7; D may be TRBD2 (5 bases). CDR3 length: 14 residues. The germline V and J ends were trimmed by 3 bases and 0 bases, with 9 bases remaining between them. Germline assignment: CDR1 MNHEY and CDR2 SVGEGT. As DNA, the CDR3 is TGTGCCAGCAGTTATTTTGGGAGCTCCTACGAGCAGTACTTC. Protein: CASSYFGSSYEQYF.

This clonotype was picked up many times. The chain is built from TRBV6-2 or TRBV6-3 and TRBJ2-1; unclear D gene. Per the germline V gene, CDR1 is MNHEY and CDR2 is SVGEGT. Deletions cut 5 bases from V and 4 bases from J, with 6 bases between. The CDR3 is 12 amino acids. The CDR3 DNA reads as TGTGCCAGCAGTAACAGTTACAATGAGCAGTTCTTC. This codes for CASSNSYNEQFF.

In its sample, this clonotype was seen a few times. V gene TRBV7-9 combines with J gene TRBJ2-7; weak D call: TRBD2 (6 bases). Germline lookup yields CDR1 SEHNR and CDR2 FQNEAQ (reference sequence). V was clipped by 4 bases and J by 13 bases, with 14 bases between them. This CDR3 region has 11 residues. The CDR3 coding sequence is TGTGCCAGCAGCTCGGGAGAACTTCTATACTTC. Translated: CASSSGELLYF.

This chain uses TRBV5-1 with TRBJ1-1; D might be TRBD1 (6 bases). This CDR3 is 16 amino acids long. V was trimmed by 0 bases and J by 0 bases, leaving 12 bases between them. CDR1 and CDR2 from the germline V gene are SGHRS and YFSETQ. CDR3 residues: CASSLARGGLNTEAFF. The DNA for the CDR3 is TGCGCCAGCAGCTTGGCCCGGGGGGGCCTGAACACTGAAGCTTTCTTT.

This clonotype was detected a few times. V and J are TRBV27 and TRBJ1-4, with no clear D. V lost 4 bases and J lost 0, with 9 bases in between. This CDR3 has 15 amino acids. Germline V gene data show CDR1 as MNHEY and CDR2 as SMNVEV (reference sequence). CDR3 protein: CASSSMTATNEKLFF. CDR3 DNA sequence: TGTGCCAGCAGTTCCATGACGGCAACTAATGAAAAACTGTTTTTT.

The V and J genes are TRBV5-6 and TRBJ2-2; D is undetermined. Per germline, CDR1 SGHDT and CDR2 YYEEEE. The ends were cut back, 0 bases at V and 4 bases at J, with 13 bases in the middle. The CDR3 has 16 residues. The CDR3 loop reads CASSLEPRWRTGELFF. The CDR3 nucleotides read TGTGCCAGCAGCTTGGAGCCCAGGTGGCGCACCGGGGAGCTGTTTTTT.

The genes are TRBV4-3 and TRBJ2-6; D ambiguous. Trimming removed 2 bases from V and 2 bases from J, with 10 bases in between. Germline V gives CDR1 LGHNA, CDR2 YSLEER. There are 16 residues in the CDR3. The DNA of the CDR3 is TGCGCCAGCAGCCAACAGCGAGAGACTGGGGCCAACGTCCTGACTTTC. This gives the protein CASSQQRETGANVLTF.